The clone carrying this T cell receptor beta chain has a count of ten or more. Preparation of the TCRbeta library involved a method that used unique molecular identifiers. TCRdb ran MiXCR on the PCR reads and lists one entry per CDR3 protein. The data contain roughly 20,000 distinct CDR3 sequences, approximately 10% of them singletons. The CDR3 is 14 residues long. The germline gives CDR1 SGHRS, CDR2 YFSETQ. V was trimmed by 4 bases and J by 1 base, leaving 12 bases between them. This entry is derived from a study of T-cell reconstitution after alpha-beta-depleted transplantation in children. J is TRBJ2-7 and V is TRBV5-1, with D tentatively TRBD2 (5 bases). Sequences were derived from PBMCs from the stem cell graft donor, sampled from the stem cell graft. This TCR came from a human donor who donated a stem cell graft to a child with chronic granulomatous disease. CDR3 protein: CASSRSGESYEQYF. As DNA, the CDR3 is TGCGCCAGCAGCCGGTCCGGGGAGTCCTACGAGCAGTACTTC.